The subject of this entry is one T cell receptor beta chain. Its antigen is not known. The sample is drawn from a study of T cells in Graves' hyperthyroidism and ophthalmopathy. Notes on the study in general: Researchers report that a 13 V-J model separated ophthalmopathy from stable hyperthyroidism.

Amplified regions were TCR beta CDR3 sequences from RNA transcripts. TCR CDR3 underwent first-round RT-PCR with the HTBI primer set. Using its own MiXCR run on the multiplex PCR reads, TCRdb lists one record per CDR3 protein. In the table there are about 360,000 distinct CDR3 sequences, roughly 25% of which are singletons. The ends were cut back, 6 bases at V and 11 bases at J, with 17 bases in the middle. The CDR3 is made up of 13 amino acids. Germline values: CDR1 SQVTM, CDR2 ANQGSEA. Material for sequencing was blood. This chain links TRBV29-1 with TRBJ2-6; D is ambiguous. This TCR was sampled from a man aged 50 to 59 with Graves' hyperthyroidism. The CDR3 DNA is TGCAGCGTGAGTTCCACAATCTGGGACGTCCTGACTTTC. Protein sequence: CSVSSTIWDVLTF.